This record covers a single T cell receptor beta chain. The CDR3 covers 16 residues. Germline CDR1 and CDR2: MNHNS and SASEGT. With 3 bases removed from V and 2 bases from J, the gap between germline ends came to 16 bases. These data belong to a study of blood T cell repertoires in COVID-19. Overall study context: Donors in the United States, Italy and Spain gave samples during acute or convalescent COVID-19. T cells, B-cell-depleted T cells, or PBMCs provided the cDNA or gDNA that served as material.

Per the authors' pipeline: The authors estimated nucleated cell counts from reference gene primer amplification. Sequenced by immunoSEQ multiplex PCR; TCRdb stores in-frame clones only, minus some. Clonal size and the V and J genes are those of that table, whereas D and trimming came from the DNA. Altogether roughly 150,000 clones are present, more than 65% being singletons, with the ten largest covering around 14%. The clonotype originates from a woman aged 80 or older with acute or convalescent COVID-19. The sample was peripheral blood. The rearrangement uses TRBV6-1 and TRBJ1-1; D perhaps matches TRBD1 (5 bases). In DNA, the CDR3 is TGTGCCAGCAGTGATAATCAATGGGGCCTCAACACTGAAGCTTTCTTT. It translates to CASSDNQWGLNTEAFF.